The rows below give T cell receptor beta chains drawn from one sample of a study of T cells in Graves' hyperthyroidism and ophthalmopathy. One entry per CDR3 protein, called by TCRdb with MiXCR from the multiplex PCR reads. The sample includes 360,000 or so distinct CDR3 sequences, approximately 14% of them seen just once. The sequencing input was blood. The receptor set was obtained from a woman aged 60-70 years with Graves' ophthalmopathy. Each CDR3 is given with its conserved first and last residue. D genes are given only for firm matches. Size is omitted from some rows. Given values are once, few, many or a class for expanded clones.

cdr3_nt cdr3_aa d_call clone_size j_call v_call
TGTGCCAGTAAGGTCAGGATGCAGGAGACCCAGTACTTC CASKVRMQETQYF - - TRBJ2-5 TRBV27
TGCAGTGCTGGACTAGCGGGGATCACAGATACGCAGTATTTT CSAGLAGITDTQYF TRBD2 many TRBJ2-3 TRBV20-1
TGTGCCAGCAGTTACGCACAAAACACCGGGGAGCTGTTTTTT CASSYAQNTGELFF - - TRBJ2-2 TRBV6-6
TGTGCCAGCTCACCAAGGAGGGCTCAAGAGACCCAGTACTTC CASSPRRAQETQYF - - TRBJ2-5 TRBV18
TGTGCCAGCAGCTTACGACGGGTGTCCGCTAATGAAAAACTGTTTTTT CASSLRRVSANEKLFF - few TRBJ1-4 TRBV7-2
TGCAGTGCTAGAGATCGGCTAGCGGGGGCCTACAATGAGCAGTTCTTC CSARDRLAGAYNEQFF TRBD2 many TRBJ2-1 TRBV20-1
TGCAGCGCCCGAGGACAGAATGGAAACACCATATATTTT CSARGQNGNTIYF - few TRBJ1-3 TRBV29-1
TGTGCCAGCAGGGGCCGACAGAATGAAAAACTGTTTTTT CASRGRQNEKLFF - - TRBJ1-4 TRBV6-1
TGCAGTGCTAAACAGGGGGCGGTTGAGACCCAGTACTTC CSAKQGAVETQYF TRBD1 - TRBJ2-5 TRBV20-1
TGTGCCAGCAGTGAACGTCAACAGACTGAAGCTTTCTTT CASSERQQTEAFF - many TRBJ1-1 TRBV2
TGCGCCAGCAGCCTACGACAGGAGGGTGAAGCTTTCTTT CASSLRQEGEAFF - few TRBJ1-1 TRBV5-1
TGCGCCAGCAGCCCGGGACACTCCAATGAGCAGTTCTTC CASSPGHSNEQFF - few TRBJ2-1 TRBV5-1
TGTGCCAGCAGCTCCCCCGGGACTAGCAAAGGCTACGAGCAGTACTTC CASSSPGTSKGYEQYF TRBD2 - TRBJ2-7 TRBV7-2
TGTGCCTGGAAGCCCCGAGGCACAGATACGCAGTATTTT CAWKPRGTDTQYF - many TRBJ2-3 TRBV30
TGTGCCAGCAGCTTAGGGACTAGAGTCAATGAGCAGTTCTTC CASSLGTRVNEQFF TRBD2 - TRBJ2-1 TRBV7-9
TGTGCCAGCAGTATTGGGACTAGCGGGTTTTACAATGAGCAGTACTTC CASSIGTSGFYNEQYF TRBD2 - TRBJ2-7 TRBV28
TGTGCCAGCAGTCAGGGGATTGCTGAAAAACTGTTTTTT CASSQGIAEKLFF - - TRBJ1-4 TRBV28
TGTGCCAGCACCCCGCCAGGCGGTTTGAACACTGAAGCTTTCTTT CASTPPGGLNTEAFF - few TRBJ1-1 TRBV3-1
TGTGCCAGCAGGGAGGGTGGGGGGCGAAGGCTCCAAGAGACCCAGTGCTTC CASREGGGRRLQETQCF - - TRBJ2-5 TRBV27
TGCGCCAGCAGCCAGGATATCGCGGAACTACCCTACGAGCAGTACTTC CASSQDIAELPYEQYF - - TRBJ2-7 TRBV4-1
TGTGCCAGCAGCCAAGTATCCGAGACCCAGTACTTC CASSQVSETQYF - many TRBJ2-5 TRBV3-1
TGTGCCAGCAGTTTCGACCCCCGGGGCGCTCGGGACAGGGGGCGCGGGGAGCAGTTCTTC CASSFDPRGARDRGRGEQFF TRBD1 many TRBJ2-1 TRBV27